This paragraph reports one T cell receptor (beta chain). The sample is drawn from a study of identical twins. TCRdb ran MiXCR on the 5' RACE reads and lists one entry per CDR3 protein. This sample has about 790,000 distinct CDR3 sequences, with roughly 18% found just once. CDR1 SGHDN and CDR2 FVKESK come from the germline V gene. V was pared by 4 bases and J by 0 bases, with 6 bases of the junction left unmatched. The CDR3 is 16 residues long. These sequences were also reported in another study, on T cells expressing NK-cell markers.

The chain uses TRBV14 and TRBJ2-3; 8 nucleotides align to TRBD1. The sequence was obtained from a woman under 30 in good health. The material sequenced was PBMCs. CDR3 in amino acids: CASSLNRGRSTDTQYF. CDR3 coding DNA: TGTGCCAGCAGCCTTAACAGGGGGAGGAGCACAGATACGCAGTATTTT.